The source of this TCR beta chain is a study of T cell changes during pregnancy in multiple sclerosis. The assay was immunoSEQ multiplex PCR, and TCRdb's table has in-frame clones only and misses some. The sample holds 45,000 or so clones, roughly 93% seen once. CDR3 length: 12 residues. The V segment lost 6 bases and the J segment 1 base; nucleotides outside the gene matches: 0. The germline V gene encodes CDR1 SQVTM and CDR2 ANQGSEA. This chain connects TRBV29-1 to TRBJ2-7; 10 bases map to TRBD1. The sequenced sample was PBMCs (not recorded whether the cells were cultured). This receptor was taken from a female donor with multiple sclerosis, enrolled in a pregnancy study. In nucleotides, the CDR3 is TGCAGCGTGGGACAGGGGTCCTACGAGCAGTACTTC. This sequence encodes CSVGQGSYEQYF.